A single sample is the source of the 21 T cell receptor beta chains below, sequenced in a study of shared clonotypes between healthy human individuals. Profiling relied on immunoSEQ multiplex PCR, and the TCRdb table lists in-frame clones only, not all of them. Found here are more than 550,000 clones, about 91% of them singletons; the top ten hold 24%. Naive CD8 isolation took CD45RO-negative cells positively selected for CCR7 and excluded terminally differentiated effector memory CD45RA+ cells. Sequencing was performed on naive CD8+ T cells sorted from blood. These TCRs come from a man younger than 40 in good health.

This clone has only one observation. The chain links TRBV27 to TRBJ1-4; D is ambiguous. V lost 5 bases and J 4 bases, leaving 11 bases between the germline ends. CDR1 is MNHEY, CDR2 SMNVEV, per germline (reference sequence). The CDR3 totals 14 residues. Here the CDR3 DNA reads TGTGCCAGCAGTCTCCTCGGGTATAATGAAAAACTGTTTTTT. Its translation is CASSLLGYNEKLFF.

The chain couples TRBV29-1 to TRBJ2-3; TRBD2 is a possible D gene (6 bases). The CDR3 extends over 13 amino acids. Germline loops: CDR1 SQVTM, CDR2 ANQGSEA. V shed 4 bases and J shed 6 bases, with 14 bases lying between them. DNA for the CDR3: TGCAGCGTTGGCGGGGAGAACGAGGATACGCAGTATTTT. Translation: CSVGGENEDTQYF.

The rearrangement uses TRBV19 and TRBJ1-1, with D possibly TRBD1 on 6 matching bases. The length of the CDR3 is 13 residues. Trimming removed 4 bases from V and 7 bases from J, with 13 bases in between. CDR1 is LNHDA, CDR2 SQIVND, per germline (reference sequence). The CDR3 loop reads CASSSAQGYEAFF. In DNA, the CDR3 is TGTGCCAGTAGTAGCGCTCAGGGGTATGAAGCTTTCTTT.

This chain connects TRBV6-5 to TRBJ2-7, with TRBD2 as a possible D gene (6 bases). Trimming took 6 bases from V and 5 from J, leaving 20 bases between them. Germline CDR1 reads MNHEY; CDR2 reads SVGAGI. The CDR3 runs to 15 residues. The CDR3 region has the DNA TGTGCCAGCAGGCTGGGGACTCCCGCGATGAACGAGCAGTACTTC. This sequence encodes CASRLGTPAMNEQYF.

The V call is TRBV10-1, the J call TRBJ2-1; TRBD2 might be the D (6 bases). With 0 bases removed from V and 12 bases from J, the gap between germline ends came to 15 bases. The CDR3 is 14 amino acids. Germline V lookup: CDR1 WNHNN, CDR2 SYGVQD (reference sequence). This CDR3 reads CASSESGPGGMQFF. The CDR3 nucleotides read TGCGCCAGCAGTGAGTCGGGCCCCGGAGGGATGCAGTTCTTC.

The rearrangement joins TRBV6-5 to TRBJ1-5; 10 positions agree with TRBD1. This CDR3 comprises 14 residues. Trimming took 7 bases from V and 5 from J; bases not matched to a gene: 5. Germline assignment: CDR1 MNHEY and CDR2 SVGAGI. The CDR3 loop reads CASTRTGGHQPQHF. In nucleotides, the CDR3 is TGTGCCAGCACTAGGACAGGGGGGCATCAGCCCCAGCATTTT.

The V gene is TRBV7-9, the J gene TRBJ1-1; TRBD1 agrees at 7 bases. The V gene's germline CDR1 is SEHNR and CDR2 FQNEAQ (reference sequence). Germline trimming cut 5 bases from V and 2 bases from J; bases unmatched to any gene: 8. The CDR3 is 15 residues long. Here the CDR3 DNA reads TGTGCCAGCAGCCGAGAGGACAGGAAAAACACTGAAGCTTTCTTT. Residues: CASSREDRKNTEAFF.

Turning to this clone: This sample also contains other DNA sequences that code for the same CDR3. The chain has TRBV28 and TRBJ1-1; the D is unclear. Per the germline V gene, CDR1 is MDHEN and CDR2 is SYDVKM. This CDR3 has 13 amino acids. V was pared by 5 bases and J by 3 bases, with 10 bases between. The CDR3: CASSLTQDTEAFF. The DNA of the CDR3 is TGTGCCAGCAGTCTAACACAAGACACTGAAGCTTTCTTT.

This chain joins TRBV5-5 and TRBJ2-6; the D is unclear. The CDR3 sequence is 18 residues long. In germline, CDR1 is SGHKS, CDR2 YYEKEE (reference sequence). The V end lost 1 base, the J end lost 0 bases, and 14 bases lay between the germline ends. The CDR3 nucleotides read TGTGCCAGCAGCTTGTTTGACTTATTAAGCTCTGGGGCCAACGTCCTGACTTTC. Protein: CASSLFDLLSSGANVLTF.

The chain links TRBV27 to TRBJ2-5; 12 nucleotides match TRBD2. The CDR3 consists of 15 residues. CDR1 is MNHEY, CDR2 SMNVEV, per germline (reference sequence). V was clipped by 6 bases and J by 1 base; unmatched bases: 3. CDR3 loop: CASRATSGGQETQYF. In DNA form, the CDR3 reads TGTGCCAGCAGGGCGACTAGCGGGGGCCAAGAGACCCAGTACTTC.

The chain is built from TRBV9 and TRBJ2-1, with D possibly called TRBD1 or TRBD2 (6 bases each). CDR3 length equals 14 residues. V was trimmed by 3 bases and J by 8 bases, leaving 15 bases between them. The germline CDR1 and CDR2 sequences are SGDLS and YYNGEE. The chain's CDR3 is CASSEGGEGYEQFF. As DNA, the CDR3 is TGTGCCAGCAGCGAGGGGGGAGAAGGGTATGAGCAGTTCTTC. Based on the CDR3 plus reference TRBV9 and TRBJ2-1, the full variable domain is DSGVTQTPKHLITATGQRVTLRCSPRSGDLSVYWYQQSLDQGLQFLIQYYNGEERAKGNILERFSAQQFPDLHSELNLSSLELGDSALYFCASSEGGEGYEQFFGPGTRLTVL.

This clone was seen once. V usage is TRBV13 and J usage is TRBJ2-1, with D perhaps matching TRBD1 (6 bases). CDR1 is PRHDT and CDR2 is FYEKMQ in the germline V gene (reference sequence). Trimming shortened V by 0 bases and J by 1 base, and 10 bases separated the two germline ends. This CDR3 region has 16 residues. The CDR3 DNA follows: TGTGCCAGCAGCTTAGGGACAGGAATTTCCTACAATGAGCAGTTCTTC. This translates into CASSLGTGISYNEQFF.

V and J are TRBV11-2 and TRBJ2-1; unclear D gene. V lost 5 bases and J lost 0, with 11 bases in between. This CDR3 comprises 15 residues. Germline V CDR1 and CDR2: SGHAT, FQNNGV. CDR3 DNA: TGTGCCAGCAGCAAAACAGCCAGCTCCTACAATGAGCAGTTCTTC. As protein: CASSKTASSYNEQFF.

The chain links TRBV4-1 to TRBJ2-4; perhaps TRBD1 as D (6 bases). Germline V lookup: CDR1 MGHRA, CDR2 YSYEKL. V shed 4 bases and J shed 3 bases, with 22 bases lying between them. The CDR3 covers 18 residues. The CDR3 DNA reads as TGCGCCAGCAGCCCCCTTCCTCGGGCAGGGGAAGACAAAAACATTCAGTACTTC. Translation gives CASSPLPRAGEDKNIQYF.

This sequence joins TRBV9 and TRBJ1-1; D is undetermined. With 0 bases removed from V and 10 bases from J, the gap between germline ends came to 13 bases. Germline-derived CDR1 and CDR2 are SGDLS and YYNGEE. CDR3 size: 13 residues. The CDR3, as DNA: TGTGCCAGCAGCGTAGAGGGCCTCGGCATAGCTTTCTTT. This gives the protein CASSVEGLGIAFF.

The chain recombines TRBV29-1 with TRBJ2-7; D might be TRBD1 (5 bases). This CDR3 is 15 amino acids long. V lost 3 bases, J lost 3 bases, and 18 bases lay in between. Germline lookup yields CDR1 SQVTM and CDR2 ANQGSEA. CDR3 region: CSVDGYGHAGYEQYF. The CDR3 coding sequence is TGCAGCGTTGATGGGTACGGACACGCCGGCTACGAGCAGTACTTC.

The gene calls are TRBV7-9 and TRBJ2-5; D gene unclear. This CDR3 is built from 19 residues. The germline V gene encodes CDR1 SEHNR and CDR2 FQNEAQ (reference sequence). Trimming cost V 6 bases and J 0 bases, with 26 bases left between them. The CDR3 spells CASSPLWAGKNRYQETQYF. DNA for the CDR3: TGTGCCAGCAGTCCCCTATGGGCAGGCAAAAATAGGTACCAAGAGACCCAGTACTTC. Based on the CDR3 plus reference TRBV7-9 and TRBJ2-5, the full variable domain is DTGVSQNPRHKITKRGQNVTFRCDPISEHNRLYWYRQTLGQGPEFLTYFQNEAQLEKSRLLSDRFSAERPKGSFSTLEIQRTEQGDSAMYLCASSPLWAGKNRYQETQYFGPGTRLLVL.

This sequence joins TRBV21-1 and TRBJ2-2; the table gives TRBD1 as D, unverified against the DNA. TRBV21-1 is noted as a pseudogene. This CDR3 comprises 16 residues. The CDR3 loop is CASSKGRQGDTGELFF. The CDR3 coding sequence is TGTGCCAGCAGCAAAGGCCGGCAAGGGGACACCGGGGAGCTGTTTTTT.

This clone showed up just once. The CDR3 nucleotides read TGTGCCTGGAGTGTACGTGGGGGGGCGGACGGCTACACCTTC. The encoded protein is CAWSVRGGADGYTF. This chain connects TRBV30 to TRBJ1-2; maybe TRBD1 (6 bases). Deletions cut 0 bases from V and 8 bases from J, with 16 bases between. Germline assignment: CDR1 GTSNPN and CDR2 SVGIG (reference sequence). CDR3 length: 14 amino acids.

This clone was recorded only once. This chain connects TRBV27 to TRBJ1-1, with TRBD1 matching over 10 bases. V dropped 8 bases and J dropped 0; count of bases not matched to a gene: 3. Germline V gene data show CDR1 as MNHEY and CDR2 as SMNVEV (reference sequence). This CDR3 contains 14 residues. Here the CDR3 reads CASHDRGLNTEAFF. The CDR3 DNA is TGTGCCAGCCATGACAGGGGGCTGAACACTGAAGCTTTCTTT.

This clone was detected a few times. The chain uses TRBV4-1 and TRBJ1-5; D unclear. Deletions cut 0 bases from V and 3 bases from J, with 9 bases between. In germline, CDR1 is MGHRA, CDR2 YSYEKL. This CDR3 has 15 residues. CDR3 sequence reads: CASSQDLLFNQPQHF. The CDR3 bases are TGCGCCAGCAGCCAAGATTTACTGTTCAATCAGCCCCAGCATTTT.